A selection of T cell receptor beta chains follows, all from one sample in a study of blood T cell repertoires in COVID-19. Repertoires were generated with immunoSEQ multiplex PCR, while TCRdb's copy carries only in-frame clones and drops some. This table holds 130,000 to 150,000 clones, roughly 88% found once. The sequenced material came from peripheral blood. The receptors shown here come from a woman aged 45-65 years with acute or convalescent COVID-19. CDR3s include the opening cysteine and the closing phenylalanine or tryptophan. The D gene is left open where the match is weak. Expanded clones get a size class; other rows say once, few or many, or leave the size out.

v_call,j_call,clone_size,d_call,cdr3_aa,cdr3_nt
TRBV11-3,TRBJ2-1,-,-,CASSPRTTPSGSEQFF,TGTGCCAGCAGCCCGAGGACCACTCCGTCGGGAAGTGAGCAGTTCTTC
TRBV11-2,TRBJ1-1,-,TRBD1,CASSYIQGVGEAFF,TGTGCCAGCAGCTATATACAGGGGGTAGGGGAGGCTTTCTTT
TRBV5-8,TRBJ2-7,-,-,CASSRGYEQYF,TGTGCCAGCAGCCGGGGATACGAGCAGTACTTC
TRBV5-1,TRBJ2-2,-,TRBD2,CASSRRSSGGAGELFF,TGCGCCAGCAGCCGGAGGTCTAGCGGGGGGGCCGGGGAGCTGTTTTTT
TRBV19,TRBJ1-5,-,TRBD1,CASSIGDREQPQHF,TGTGCCAGTAGTATAGGCGACAGGGAGCAGCCCCAGCATTTT
TRBV6-6,TRBJ1-4,once,-,CASSQLVSNEKLFF,TGTGCCAGCAGCCAGTTGGTCTCCAATGAAAAACTGTTTTTT
TRBV7-9,TRBJ2-7,once,TRBD1,CASSPGTGDGEQYF,TGTGCCAGCAGCCCGGGGACAGGGGACGGCGAGCAGTACTTC
TRBV5-1,TRBJ1-4,-,-,CASSLDGEKLFF,TGCGCCAGCAGCTTGGACGGGGAGAAACTGTTTTTT
TRBV4-1,TRBJ2-1,-,-,CASSQEIQTYNEQFF,TGCGCCAGCAGCCAAGAAATACAGACATACAATGAGCAGTTCTTC
TRBV16,TRBJ1-1,few,-,CASSLQGSLNTEAFF,TGTGCCAGCAGCCTCCAGGGCAGCCTGAACACTGAAGCTTTCTTT
TRBV4-2,TRBJ2-1,-,TRBD1,CASSQSDRDLNEQFF,TGTGCCAGCAGCCAATCCGACAGGGACCTCAATGAGCAGTTCTTC
TRBV27,TRBJ2-7,-,TRBD2,CASSLSSSGRSYEQYF,TGTGCCAGCAGTTTATCCTCTAGCGGGAGATCCTACGAGCAGTACTTC
TRBV13,TRBJ1-6,-,TRBD1,CASSPGGPNSPLHF,TGTGCCAGCAGCCCAGGGGGCCCTAATTCACCCCTCCACTTT
TRBV5-8,TRBJ1-2,-,-,CASSLGDINYGYTF,TGTGCCAGCAGCTTGGGGGACATCAACTATGGCTACACCTTC
TRBV4-1,TRBJ2-7,-,TRBD2,CASSQVFLAGDYEQYF,TGCGCCAGCAGCCAAGTCTTTCTAGCGGGCGACTACGAGCAGTACTTC
TRBV3-1/TRBV3-2,TRBJ2-3,-,-,CASSQELTQDTQYF,TGTGCCAGCAGCCAAGAACTGACTCAGGATACGCAGTATTTT
TRBV4-1,TRBJ1-2,-,-,CASSQERETYYGYTF,TGCGCCAGCAGCCAAGAGAGGGAGACCTACTATGGCTACACCTTC
TRBV19,TRBJ1-5,-,TRBD1,CASSLQGWQPQHF,TGTGCCAGTAGTTTACAGGGGTGGCAGCCCCAGCATTTT
TRBV19,TRBJ2-4,-,TRBD2,CARPGTSGRRNIQYF,TGTGCCAGGCCGGGGACTAGCGGGAGGAGGAACATTCAGTACTTC
TRBV18,TRBJ2-2,few,-,CASSDLLTGTGELFF,TGTGCCAGCTCAGACCTCCTGACGGGGACCGGGGAGCTGTTTTTT
TRBV19,TRBJ1-1,-,-,CASTRVLGTEAFF,TGTGCCAGTACCCGGGTGTTGGGCACTGAAGCTTTCTTT
TRBV18,TRBJ2-1,-,-,CASSPSRSYNEQFF,TGTGCCAGCTCACCATCCCGCTCCTACAATGAGCAGTTCTTC
TRBV19,TRBJ2-2,-,-,CASSIEWWRDGELFF,TGTGCCAGTAGTATAGAGTGGTGGCGGGACGGGGAGCTGTTTTTT
TRBV6-1,TRBJ1-2,once,TRBD1,CASSEAGQGTYGYTF,TGTGCCAGCAGTGAAGCGGGACAGGGGACCTATGGCTACACCTTC
TRBV4-1,TRBJ1-2,-,TRBD1,CASSPGQGYYGYTF,TGCGCCAGCAGCCCGGGACAGGGATACTATGGCTACACCTTC
TRBV6-5,TRBJ1-3,-,-,CASGRSFAGNTIYF,TGTGCCTCCGGAAGGAGCTTCGCAGGAAACACCATATATTTT
TRBV4-2,TRBJ1-4,-,-,CASEGEKLFF,TGTGCCAGCGAGGGCGAAAAACTGTTTTTT
TRBV18,TRBJ1-6,few,-,CASSPKDRIGSPLHF,TGTGCCAGCTCACCAAAGGACAGAATTGGATCACCCCTCCACTTT
TRBV12-3/TRBV12-4,TRBJ1-1,-,-,CASSLEAVEAFF,TGTGCCAGCAGTTTGGAGGCAGTTGAAGCTTTCTTT
TRBV28,TRBJ1-3,-,-,CASSLGPGRGDTIYF,TGTGCCAGCAGTTTAGGTCCAGGCCGGGGGGACACCATATATTTT
TRBV2,TRBJ1-5,-,-,CASSLEGGNQPQHF,TGTGCCAGCAGCCTTGAGGGGGGCAATCAGCCCCAGCATTTT
TRBV28,TRBJ2-7,-,TRBD2,CASSLSGGRDEQYF,TGTGCCAGCAGTTTATCGGGCGGGAGAGACGAGCAGTACTTC
TRBV2,TRBJ1-1,once,-,CASSEEREAEAFF,TGTGCCAGCAGTGAAGAAAGGGAGGCTGAAGCTTTCTTT
TRBV6-1,TRBJ1-2,-,TRBD1,CASSDVGQARSNYGYTF,TGTGCCAGCAGTGATGTCGGACAGGCTCGTTCTAACTATGGCTACACCTTC
TRBV27,TRBJ1-2,-,-,CAAAGSYGYTF,TGTGCCGCCGCGGGGAGCTATGGCTACACCTTC
TRBV19,TRBJ2-2,-,-,CASIVAVNTGELFF,TGTGCCAGTATAGTCGCGGTTAACACCGGGGAGCTGTTTTTT
TRBV19,TRBJ2-1,-,TRBD2,CAILSGTRATYNEQFF,TGTGCCATTCTCTCCGGGACTAGGGCGACCTACAATGAGCAGTTCTTC
TRBV18,TRBJ2-3,-,-,CASSPPTTSADTQYF,TGTGCCAGCTCACCACCGACAACCTCTGCAGATACGCAGTATTTT
TRBV29-1,TRBJ2-7,-,TRBD1,CSVMTGRRPYEQYF,TGCAGCGTTATGACAGGGAGACGCCCCTACGAGCAGTACTTC
TRBV9,TRBJ2-1,-,-,CASSVVGSQTLNEQFF,TGTGCCAGCAGCGTAGTGGGTAGCCAGACCCTCAATGAGCAGTTCTTC
TRBV7-8,TRBJ2-1,-,-,CASTSRVNEQFF,TGTGCCAGCACCTCGCGGGTCAATGAGCAGTTCTTC
TRBV6-4,TRBJ2-1,-,TRBD2,CASSDSGASGGLNEQFF,TGTGCCAGCAGTGACTCCGGGGCTAGCGGGGGGCTCAATGAGCAGTTCTTC
TRBV2,TRBJ2-7,-,TRBD2,CASTVTSGYDEQYF,TGTGCCAGCACCGTAACTAGCGGGTACGACGAGCAGTACTTC
TRBV5-1,TRBJ2-1,-,TRBD2,CASSLRTSGIFVWNEQFF,TGCGCCAGCAGCCTAAGGACTAGCGGGATCTTCGTGTGGAATGAGCAGTTCTTC
TRBV25-1,TRBJ1-2,-,TRBD1,CASTDRATYGYTF,TGTGCCAGCACGGACAGGGCCACATATGGCTACACCTTC
TRBV6-5,TRBJ1-1,-,-,CASRPTGSEAFF,TGTGCCAGCAGACCCACAGGGTCTGAAGCTTTCTTT
TRBV10-2,TRBJ1-5,-,-,CASSRQDGQPQHF,TGCGCCAGCAGTAGACAGGATGGTCAGCCCCAGCATTTT
TRBV29-1,TRBJ2-7,-,-,CSVGDTTSYEQYF,TGCAGCGTTGGTGACACCACCTCCTACGAGCAGTACTTC
TRBV11-1,TRBJ2-2,-,-,CASSLLDRNTGELFF,TGTGCCAGCAGCTTACTTGACAGAAACACCGGGGAGCTGTTTTTT
TRBV9,TRBJ1-1,-,-,CASSAYSNTEAFF,TGTGCCAGCAGCGCCTACAGTAACACTGAAGCTTTCTTT